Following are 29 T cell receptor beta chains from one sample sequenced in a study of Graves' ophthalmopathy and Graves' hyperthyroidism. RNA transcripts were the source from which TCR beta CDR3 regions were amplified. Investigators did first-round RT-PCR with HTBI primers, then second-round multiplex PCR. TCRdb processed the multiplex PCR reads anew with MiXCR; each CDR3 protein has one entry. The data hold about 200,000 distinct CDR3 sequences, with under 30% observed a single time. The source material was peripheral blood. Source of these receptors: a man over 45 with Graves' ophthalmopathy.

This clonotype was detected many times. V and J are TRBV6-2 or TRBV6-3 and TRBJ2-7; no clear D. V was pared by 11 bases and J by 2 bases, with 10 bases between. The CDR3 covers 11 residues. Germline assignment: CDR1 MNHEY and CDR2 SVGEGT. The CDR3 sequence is CASGRTYEQYF. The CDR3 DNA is TGTGCCTCCGGCCGTACCTACGAGCAGTACTTC.

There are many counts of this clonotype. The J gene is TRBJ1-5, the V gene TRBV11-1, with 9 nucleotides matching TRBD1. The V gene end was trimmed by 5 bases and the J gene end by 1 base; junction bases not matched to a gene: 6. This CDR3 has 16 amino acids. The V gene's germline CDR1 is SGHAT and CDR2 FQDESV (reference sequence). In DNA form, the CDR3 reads TGTGCCAGCAGCCCGGGGACAGGGTCGAGCAATCAGCCCCAGCATTTT. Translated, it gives CASSPGTGSSNQPQHF.

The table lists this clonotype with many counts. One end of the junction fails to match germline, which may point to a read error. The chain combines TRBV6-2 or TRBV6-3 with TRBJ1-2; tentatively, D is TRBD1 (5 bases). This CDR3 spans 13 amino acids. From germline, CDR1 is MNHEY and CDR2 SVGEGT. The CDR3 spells CASSYMAGQGLDF. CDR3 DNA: TGTGCCAGCAGTTACATGGCAGGGCAAGGCCTTGACTTC.

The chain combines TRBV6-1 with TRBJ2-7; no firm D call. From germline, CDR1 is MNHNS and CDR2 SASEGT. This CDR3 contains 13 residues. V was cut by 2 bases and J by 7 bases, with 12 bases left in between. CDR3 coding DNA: TGTGCCAGCAGTGAATTTAATACAAGAGAGCAGTACTTC. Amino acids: CASSEFNTREQYF.

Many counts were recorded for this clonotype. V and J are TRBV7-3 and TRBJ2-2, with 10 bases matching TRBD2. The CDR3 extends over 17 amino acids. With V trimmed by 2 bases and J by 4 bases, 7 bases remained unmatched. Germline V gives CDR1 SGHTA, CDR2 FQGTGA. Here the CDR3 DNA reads TGTGCCAGCAGCTTAGGCAGGCTAGCGGGAGCCACCGGGGAGCTGTTTTTT. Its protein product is CASSLGRLAGATGELFF.

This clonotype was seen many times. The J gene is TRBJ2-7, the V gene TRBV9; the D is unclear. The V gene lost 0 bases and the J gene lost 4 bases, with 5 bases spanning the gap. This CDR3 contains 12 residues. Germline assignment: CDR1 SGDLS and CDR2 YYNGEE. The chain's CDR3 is CASSVDEYEQYF. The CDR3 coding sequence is TGTGCCAGCAGCGTAGACGAGTACGAGCAGTACTTC.

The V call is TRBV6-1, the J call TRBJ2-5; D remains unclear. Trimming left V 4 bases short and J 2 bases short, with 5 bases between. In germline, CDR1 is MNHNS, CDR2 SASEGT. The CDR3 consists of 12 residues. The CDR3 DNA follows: TGTGCCAGCAGTGTGCAGCAAGAGACCCAGTACTTC. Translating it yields CASSVQQETQYF.

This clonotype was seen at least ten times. CDR3 DNA sequence: TGTGCCAGCAGCCCAGCGGGAGGGGAGCAGTACTTC. Amino acid sequence: CASSPAGGEQYF. This chain links TRBV27 with TRBJ2-7; 10 positions match TRBD2. This CDR3 is 12 amino acids long. V dropped 6 bases and J dropped 7; count of bases not matched to a gene: 3. Germline CDR1 is MNHEY and CDR2 is SMNVEV (reference sequence).

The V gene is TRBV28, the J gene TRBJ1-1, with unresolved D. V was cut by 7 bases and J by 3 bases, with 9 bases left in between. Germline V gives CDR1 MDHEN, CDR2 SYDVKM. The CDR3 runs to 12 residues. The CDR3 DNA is TGTGCCAGCAAAGTTGTGGACACTGAAGCTTTCTTT. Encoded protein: CASKVVDTEAFF.

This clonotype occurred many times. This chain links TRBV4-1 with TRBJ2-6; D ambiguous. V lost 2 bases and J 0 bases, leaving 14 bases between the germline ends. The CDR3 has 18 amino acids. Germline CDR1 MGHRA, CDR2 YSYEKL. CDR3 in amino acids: CASSQRPVSSSGANVLTF. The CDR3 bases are TGCGCCAGCAGCCAACGCCCCGTCTCCAGCTCTGGGGCCAACGTCCTGACTTTC.

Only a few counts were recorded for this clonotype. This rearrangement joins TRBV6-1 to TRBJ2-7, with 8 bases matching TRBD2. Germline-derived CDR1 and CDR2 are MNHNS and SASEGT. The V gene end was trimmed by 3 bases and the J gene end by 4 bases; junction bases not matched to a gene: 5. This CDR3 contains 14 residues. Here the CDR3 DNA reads TGTGCCAGCAGTGACCTAGCGGGTACTTACGAGCAGTACTTC. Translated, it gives CASSDLAGTYEQYF.

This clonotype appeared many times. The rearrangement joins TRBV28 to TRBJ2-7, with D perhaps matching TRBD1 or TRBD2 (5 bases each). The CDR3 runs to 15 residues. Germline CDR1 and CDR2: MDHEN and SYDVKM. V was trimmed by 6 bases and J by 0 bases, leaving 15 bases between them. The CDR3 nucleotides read TGTGCCAGCAGCCGTGTTGGGGGTCGCTCCTACGAGCAGTACTTC. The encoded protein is CASSRVGGRSYEQYF.

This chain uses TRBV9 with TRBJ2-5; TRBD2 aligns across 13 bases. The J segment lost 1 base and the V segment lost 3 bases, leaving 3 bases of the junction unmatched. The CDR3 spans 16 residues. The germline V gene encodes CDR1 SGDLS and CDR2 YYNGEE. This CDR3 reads CASSAGLAGAQETQYF. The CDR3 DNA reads TGTGCCAGCAGCGCAGGACTAGCGGGGGCCCAAGAGACCCAGTACTTC.

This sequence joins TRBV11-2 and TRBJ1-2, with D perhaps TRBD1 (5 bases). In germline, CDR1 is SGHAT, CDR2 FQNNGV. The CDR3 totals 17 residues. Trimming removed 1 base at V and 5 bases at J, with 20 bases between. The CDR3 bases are TGTGCCAGCAGCTTAGGCCCCAGGAGGGTTGAGGGGTATGGCTACACCTTC. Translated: CASSLGPRRVEGYGYTF.

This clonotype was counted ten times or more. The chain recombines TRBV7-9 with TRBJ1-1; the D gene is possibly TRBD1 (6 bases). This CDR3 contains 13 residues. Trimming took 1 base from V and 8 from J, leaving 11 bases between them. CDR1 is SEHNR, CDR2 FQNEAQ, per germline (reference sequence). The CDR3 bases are TGTGCCAGCAGCTTAGAGGACAGCTTGGAAGCTTTCTTT. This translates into CASSLEDSLEAFF.

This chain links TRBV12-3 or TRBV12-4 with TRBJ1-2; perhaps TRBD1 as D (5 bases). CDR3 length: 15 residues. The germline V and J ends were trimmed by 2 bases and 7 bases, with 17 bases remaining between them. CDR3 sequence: CASSLFRVGLSGYTF. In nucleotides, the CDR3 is TGTGCCAGCAGTTTATTCAGGGTCGGTCTCTCTGGCTACACCTTC.

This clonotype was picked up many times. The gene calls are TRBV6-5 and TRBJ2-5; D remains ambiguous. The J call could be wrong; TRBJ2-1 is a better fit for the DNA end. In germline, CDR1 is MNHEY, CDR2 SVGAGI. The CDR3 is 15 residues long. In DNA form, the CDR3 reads TGTGCCAGCAGTTACGATAGGGCGGTATTATCTGAGCAGTTCTTC. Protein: CASSYDRAVLSEQFF.

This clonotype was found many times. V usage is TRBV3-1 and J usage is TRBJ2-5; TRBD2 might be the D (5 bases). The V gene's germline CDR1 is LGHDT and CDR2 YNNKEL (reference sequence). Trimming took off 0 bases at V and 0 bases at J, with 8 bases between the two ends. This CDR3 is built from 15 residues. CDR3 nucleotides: TGTGCCAGCAGCCAAGAGCCGAGGGACCAAGAGACCCAGTACTTC. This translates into CASSQEPRDQETQYF.

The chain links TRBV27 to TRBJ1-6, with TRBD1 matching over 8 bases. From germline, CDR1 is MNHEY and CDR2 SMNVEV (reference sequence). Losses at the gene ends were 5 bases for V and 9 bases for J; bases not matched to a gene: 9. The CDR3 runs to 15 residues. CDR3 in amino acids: CASSPRDRPISPLHF. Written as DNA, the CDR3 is TGTGCCAGCAGTCCCCGGGACAGGCCCATTTCACCCCTCCACTTT.

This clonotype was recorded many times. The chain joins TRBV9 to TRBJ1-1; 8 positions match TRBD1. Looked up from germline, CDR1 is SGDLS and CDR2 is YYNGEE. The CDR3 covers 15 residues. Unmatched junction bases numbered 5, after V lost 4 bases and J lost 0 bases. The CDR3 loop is CASSTGGLVNTEAFF. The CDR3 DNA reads TGTGCCAGCAGCACAGGGGGTTTAGTGAACACTGAAGCTTTCTTT.

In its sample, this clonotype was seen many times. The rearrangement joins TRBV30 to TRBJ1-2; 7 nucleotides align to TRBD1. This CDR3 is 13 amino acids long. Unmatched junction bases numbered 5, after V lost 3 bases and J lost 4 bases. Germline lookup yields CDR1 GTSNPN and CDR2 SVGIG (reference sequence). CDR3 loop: CAWSSQGPYGYTF. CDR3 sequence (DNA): TGTGCCTGGAGCTCACAGGGGCCCTATGGCTACACCTTC.

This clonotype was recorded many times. The CDR3 DNA reads as TGTGCCAGCAGCTTCGAGGGTGGGCCGTACTATGGCTACACCTTC. It yields the protein CASSFEGGPYYGYTF. This chain uses TRBV5-5 with TRBJ1-2; D gene unclear. The V and J ends lost 2 bases and 3 bases respectively, with 14 bases between them. The germline V gene has CDR1 SGHKS and CDR2 YYEKEE (reference sequence). This CDR3 region has 15 residues.

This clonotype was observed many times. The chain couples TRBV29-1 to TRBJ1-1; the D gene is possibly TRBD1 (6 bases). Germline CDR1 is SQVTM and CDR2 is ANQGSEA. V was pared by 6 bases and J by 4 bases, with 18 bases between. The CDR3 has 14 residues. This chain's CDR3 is CSVVQGWSSTEAFF. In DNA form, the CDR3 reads TGCAGCGTGGTTCAGGGGTGGAGTAGCACTGAAGCTTTCTTT. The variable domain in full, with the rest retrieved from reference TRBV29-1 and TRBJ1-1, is SAVISQKPSRDICQRGTSLTIQCQVDSQVTMMFWYRQQPGQSLTLIATANQGSEATYESGFVIDKFPISRPNLTFSTLTVSNMSPEDSSIYLCSVVQGWSSTEAFFGQGTRLTVV.

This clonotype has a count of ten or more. The DNA of the CDR3 is TGCAGCGTCTCGGTTTATCTTATACAGGGGCCTTCTGGCTATGGCTACACCTTC. This encodes CSVSVYLIQGPSGYGYTF. The V and J genes are TRBV29-1 and TRBJ1-2; 7 bases match TRBD1. Germline lookup yields CDR1 SQVTM and CDR2 ANQGSEA. The CDR3 has 18 amino acids. The V segment lost 6 bases and the J segment 4 bases; nucleotides outside the gene matches: 23. Using reference TRBV29-1 and TRBJ1-2 for the parts outside the CDR3, the full variable domain is SAVISQKPSRDICQRGTSLTIQCQVDSQVTMMFWYRQQPGQSLTLIATANQGSEATYESGFVIDKFPISRPNLTFSTLTVSNMSPEDSSIYLCSVSVYLIQGPSGYGYTFGSGTRLTVV.

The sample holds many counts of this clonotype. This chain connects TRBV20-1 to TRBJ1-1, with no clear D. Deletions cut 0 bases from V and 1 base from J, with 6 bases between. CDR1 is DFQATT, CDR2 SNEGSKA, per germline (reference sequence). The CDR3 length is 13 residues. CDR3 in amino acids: CSARDNQNTEAFF. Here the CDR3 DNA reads TGCAGTGCTAGAGATAACCAGAACACTGAAGCTTTCTTT.

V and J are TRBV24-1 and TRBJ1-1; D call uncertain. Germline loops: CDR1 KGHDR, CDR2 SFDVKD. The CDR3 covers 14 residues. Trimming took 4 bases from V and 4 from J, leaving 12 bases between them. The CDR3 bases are TGTGCCACCAGTGACGGGTCGCGACCCACTGAAGCTTTCTTT. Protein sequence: CATSDGSRPTEAFF.

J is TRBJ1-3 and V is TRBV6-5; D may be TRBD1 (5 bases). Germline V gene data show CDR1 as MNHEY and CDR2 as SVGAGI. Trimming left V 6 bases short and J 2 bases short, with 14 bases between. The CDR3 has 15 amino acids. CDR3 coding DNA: TGTGCCAGCAGCTTATCTCCAGGGACTGGAAACACCATATATTTT. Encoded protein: CASSLSPGTGNTIYF.

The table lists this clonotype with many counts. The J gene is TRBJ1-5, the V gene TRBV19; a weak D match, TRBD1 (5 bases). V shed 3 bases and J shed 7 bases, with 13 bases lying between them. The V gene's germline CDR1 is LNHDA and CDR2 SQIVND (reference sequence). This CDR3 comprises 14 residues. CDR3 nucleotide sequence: TGTGCCAGTAGTATTTCAGGGTCGAACCAGCCCCAGCATTTT. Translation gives CASSISGSNQPQHF.

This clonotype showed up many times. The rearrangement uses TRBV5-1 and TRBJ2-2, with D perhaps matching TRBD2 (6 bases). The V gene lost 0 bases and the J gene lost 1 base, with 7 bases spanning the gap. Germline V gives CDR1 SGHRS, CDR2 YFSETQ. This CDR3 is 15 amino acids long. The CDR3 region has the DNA TGCGCCAGCAGCTTGGGACTAGAGAACACCGGGGAGCTGTTTTTT. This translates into CASSLGLENTGELFF.